These 30 T cell receptor beta chains came from one sample sequenced in a study of shared clonotypes between healthy human individuals. Measured with immunoSEQ multiplex PCR; TCRdb has only the in-frame clones, and not every one. Among 2 million to 3 million clones listed, 80% to 95% were seen once. The sequencing input was naive CD4+ T cells from PBMCs. Subset reported: CD45RA+ positively selected. These receptor sequences come from a man aged 18 to 29 in good health. Some clones in this sample may be carry-over from other donors' samples.

This clone was seen once. This chain links TRBV19 with TRBJ2-3; D call uncertain. Looked up from germline, CDR1 is LNHDA and CDR2 is SQIVND (reference sequence). This CDR3 is 13 amino acids long. The V end was cut by 3 bases, the J end by 7 bases, with 11 bases between. CDR3 protein: CASSIGSRNTQYF. The CDR3, as DNA: TGTGCCAGTAGTATTGGGTCAAGGAATACGCAGTATTTT.

This chain uses TRBV6-4 with TRBJ2-1; a possible D gene is TRBD2 (6 bases). V lost 0 bases to trimming and J lost 10 bases, with 16 bases between them. The CDR3 has 15 amino acids. The germline CDR1 and CDR2 sequences are MRHNA and SNTAGT. This CDR3 reads CASSDSVGGFGEQFF. The CDR3 region has the DNA TGTGCCAGCAGTGACTCGGTGGGAGGCTTTGGGGAGCAGTTCTTC.

The gene calls are TRBV7-2 and TRBJ2-3; 9 bases match TRBD2. Germline V gene data show CDR1 as SGHTA and CDR2 as FQGNSA. This CDR3 is built from 15 residues. The ends lost 4 bases at V and 4 bases at J; junction bases unmatched: 6. This chain's CDR3 is CASSSTSGGSDTQYF. CDR3 in DNA: TGTGCCAGCAGCTCGACTAGCGGAGGTTCAGATACGCAGTATTTT.

The CDR3 DNA is TGTGCCTGGAGTGTACTAGGGATGGGCGAGCAGTACTTC. Translation: CAWSVLGMGEQYF. This chain connects TRBV30 to TRBJ2-7; possibly TRBD2 for D (5 bases). Looked up from germline, CDR1 is GTSNPN and CDR2 is SVGIG (reference sequence). The CDR3 length is 13 residues. Deletions cut 0 bases from V and 6 bases from J, with 12 bases between.

V gene TRBV7-2 combines with J gene TRBJ1-4, with a weak D call TRBD1 (5 bases). V dropped 4 bases and J dropped 8 bases, with 17 bases sitting between them. In germline, CDR1 is SGHTA, CDR2 FQGNSA. This CDR3 has 15 residues. This chain's CDR3 is CASSWWDLGGEKLFF. In nucleotides, the CDR3 is TGTGCCAGCAGCTGGTGGGACCTCGGAGGCGAAAAACTGTTTTTT.

The chain has TRBV5-1 and TRBJ2-1, with D uncertain. Germline CDR1 and CDR2: SGHRS and YFSETQ. V shed 2 bases and J shed 3 bases, with 15 bases lying between them. The CDR3 consists of 16 residues. CDR3: CASSLGSLKGYNEQFF. CDR3 coding DNA: TGCGCCAGCAGCTTAGGGTCGTTGAAGGGCTACAATGAGCAGTTCTTC.

The chain joins TRBV6-5 to TRBJ2-1, with TRBD2 matching over 8 bases. The J segment lost 5 bases and the V segment lost 2 bases, leaving 8 bases of the junction unmatched. Per the germline V gene, CDR1 is MNHEY and CDR2 is SVGAGI. CDR3 size: 16 residues. CDR3 DNA sequence: TGTGCCAGCAGTTACCTAGCGGGCCTACCGGACAATGAGCAGTTCTTC. Amino acid sequence: CASSYLAGLPDNEQFF.

The genes are TRBV27 and TRBJ1-3; D call uncertain. CDR1 and CDR2 from the germline V gene are MNHEY and SMNVEV (reference sequence). The CDR3 has 17 residues. The ends were cut back, 5 bases at V and 0 bases at J, with 17 bases in the middle. The CDR3 DNA follows: TGTGCCAGCAGTCCAGTGGGTCGGGTTGCCTCTGGAAACACCATATATTTT. As protein: CASSPVGRVASGNTIYF.

The V gene is TRBV7-2, the J gene TRBJ2-5; tentatively, D is TRBD1 or TRBD2 (6 bases each). CDR3 length: 17 amino acids. Germline V CDR1 and CDR2: SGHTA, FQGNSA. V was shortened by 5 bases and J by 2 bases, with 21 bases between the two germline ends. The CDR3 sequence is CASSRGSGFVRQETQYF. The CDR3 DNA is TGTGCCAGCAGCAGGGGGAGCGGGTTTGTGCGTCAAGAGACCCAGTACTTC.

This chain uses TRBV6-1 with TRBJ2-5; a possible D gene is TRBD2 (6 bases). Looked up from germline, CDR1 is MNHNS and CDR2 is SASEGT. The CDR3 runs 14 residues. Trimming took off 4 bases at V and 0 bases at J, with 9 bases between the two ends. CDR3 DNA sequence: TGTGCCAGCAGTGGTAGCGGCTACCAAGAGACCCAGTACTTC. Its translation: CASSGSGYQETQYF.

V gene TRBV7-8 combines with J gene TRBJ2-3; D perhaps matches TRBD2 (5 bases). The CDR3 has 16 residues. CDR1 is SGHVS, CDR2 FQNEAQ, per germline. Trimming removed 0 bases from V and 7 bases from J, with 17 bases in between. CDR3 nucleotide sequence: TGTGCCAGCAGCTTAGCCACCCCGGGGATGCTTAATACGCAGTATTTT. This codes for CASSLATPGMLNTQYF.

The chain uses TRBV15 and TRBJ2-1, with D unclear. V shed 3 bases and J shed 12 bases, with 15 bases lying between them. Germline CDR1 is LNHNV and CDR2 is YYDKDF (reference sequence). CDR3 length: 13 residues. For the CDR3, the DNA is TGTGCCACCAGCAGGGGATCCCTAGAAGGGCAGTTCTTC. It encodes CATSRGSLEGQFF.

The chain employs TRBV6-1 and TRBJ2-7; tentative D call: TRBD1 (6 bases). This CDR3 is built from 13 residues. V lost 3 bases, J lost 3 bases, and 9 bases lay in between. Germline values: CDR1 MNHNS, CDR2 SASEGT. The CDR3 nucleotides are TGTGCCAGCAGTGATAACAGGGTCTACGAGCAGTACTTC. It encodes CASSDNRVYEQYF.

In regard to this clone: Additional DNA sequences in this sample encode the identical CDR3. The chain joins TRBV9 to TRBJ2-3; D unclear. V lost 0 bases and J lost 0, with 5 bases in between. The CDR3 has 14 amino acids. Germline values: CDR1 SGDLS, CDR2 YYNGEE. The CDR3: CASSVAGSTDTQYF. The CDR3 coding sequence is TGTGCCAGCAGCGTAGCTGGCAGCACAGATACGCAGTATTTT.

This chain uses TRBV2 with TRBJ2-3, with D possibly being TRBD1 (5 bases). Germline V lookup: CDR1 SNHLY, CDR2 FYNNEI. The CDR3 sequence is 15 residues long. Between the trimmed V and J ends, which lost 2 bases and 2 bases, there was a span of 11 bases. This CDR3 is CASSEQGTFTDTQYF. Here the CDR3 DNA reads TGTGCCAGCAGTGAACAGGGAACCTTCACAGATACGCAGTATTTT. The variable domain in full, completed from reference TRBV2 and TRBJ2-3, reads EPEVTQTPSHQVTQMGQEVILRCVPISNHLYFYWYRQILGQKVEFLVSFYNNEISEKSEIFDDQFSVERPDGSNFTLKIRSTKLEDSAMYFCASSEQGTFTDTQYFGPGTRLTVL.

Worth noting for this clone: This same CDR3 is encoded by further DNA sequences in the sample. This sequence joins TRBV6-5 and TRBJ1-1; D remains unclear. Germline-derived CDR1 and CDR2 are MNHEY and SVGAGI. This CDR3 comprises 13 residues. V lost 2 bases and J lost 2, with 6 bases in between. In DNA, the CDR3 is TGTGCCAGCAGTTACGGCGGTAACACTGAAGCTTTCTTT. Translating gives CASSYGGNTEAFF.

The chain has TRBV30 and TRBJ2-3; TRBD2 agrees at 9 bases. This CDR3 contains 18 residues. CDR1 GTSNPN and CDR2 SVGIG come from the germline V gene (reference sequence). V lost 3 bases and J lost 2; bases outside the gene matches: 15. This chain's CDR3 is CAWSYRLAGRGLTDTQYF. The CDR3 bases are TGTGCCTGGAGCTACCGCCTAGCGGGGAGGGGACTCACAGATACGCAGTATTTT.

The chain recombines TRBV7-3 with TRBJ2-7, with TRBD1 matching 8 bases. Per germline, CDR1 SGHTA and CDR2 FQGTGA. This CDR3 is 16 amino acids long. With 2 bases clipped from V and 4 bases from J, the junction kept 10 bases outside the gene matches. The CDR3 DNA reads as TGTGCCAGCAGCTTAGGAGGGGCAGGGGGCTGGTACGAGCAGTACTTC. Translated, it gives CASSLGGAGGWYEQYF.

The chain carries TRBV7-7 and TRBJ2-5; D uncertain. Germline V gene sequence: CDR1 SSHAT, CDR2 FNYEAQ (reference sequence). Deletions cut 8 bases from V and 5 bases from J, with 18 bases between. This CDR3 region has 14 residues. The CDR3 bases are TGTGCCAGCTCCCATGTCACAACTGGGGAGACCCAGTACTTC. This sequence encodes CASSHVTTGETQYF.

With respect to this clone: This specimen includes other DNA sequences encoding the same CDR3. V gene TRBV5-1 combines with J gene TRBJ1-1, with a possible D match to TRBD1 (5 bases). CDR3 size: 13 residues. V was pared by 0 bases and J by 3 bases, with 6 bases between. The germline gives CDR1 SGHRS, CDR2 YFSETQ. The CDR3 is CASSLVGDTEAFF. CDR3 nucleotides: TGCGCCAGCAGCTTGGTGGGGGACACTGAAGCTTTCTTT. The whole variable domain, filled in from reference TRBV5-1 and TRBJ1-1, reads KAGVTQTPRYLIKTRGQQVTLSCSPISGHRSVSWYQQTPGQGLQFLFEYFSETQRNKGNFPGRFSGRQFSNSRSEMNVSTLELGDSALYLCASSLVGDTEAFFGQGTRLTVV.

The genes are TRBV6-5 and TRBJ1-5, with D possibly being TRBD1 (5 bases). The CDR3 spans 14 residues. The V and J ends lost 4 bases and 4 bases respectively, with 11 bases between them. CDR1 is MNHEY and CDR2 is SVGAGI in the germline V gene. The CDR3 is CASSFQEGNQPQHF. The CDR3, as DNA: TGTGCCAGCAGTTTTCAGGAGGGGAATCAGCCCCAGCATTTT.

V is TRBV27 and J is TRBJ2-3, with 11 nucleotides matching TRBD1. CDR1 and CDR2 (germline): MNHEY, SMNVEV (reference sequence). Trimming took 5 bases from V and 2 from J; bases not matched to a gene: 6. The CDR3 loop spans 16 amino acids. The CDR3 protein is CASSRWTGGDTDTQYF. The CDR3 nucleotides read TGTGCCAGCAGTCGATGGACAGGGGGCGACACAGATACGCAGTATTTT.

This clone appeared a single time. The V call is TRBV5-5, the J call TRBJ1-5; TRBD1 might be the D (6 bases). Germline-derived CDR1 and CDR2 are SGHKS and YYEKEE (reference sequence). This CDR3 has 16 amino acids. Trimming cost V 1 base and J 1 base, with 12 bases left between them. The CDR3 loop reads CASSLIGGPSNQPQHF. In DNA, the CDR3 is TGTGCCAGCAGCTTGATAGGGGGACCGAGCAATCAGCCCCAGCATTTT.

The chain combines TRBV5-1 with TRBJ2-4; 14 bases match TRBD2. This CDR3 is built from 16 residues. V trimming: 4 bases; J trimming: 7 bases; junction bases outside the gene matches: 7. Germline V gene data show CDR1 as SGHRS and CDR2 as YFSETQ. Written as DNA, the CDR3 is TGCGCCAGCAGCCTAGGGACTAGCGGGAGTTTGAACATTCAGTACTTC. Amino acids: CASSLGTSGSLNIQYF.

To note about this clone: Other nucleotide sequences in the sample specify the same CDR3. The genes are TRBV5-1 and TRBJ2-7, with TRBD2 matching 10 bases. CDR3 length: 15 amino acids. Germline V gene lookup returns CDR1 SGHRS and CDR2 YFSETQ. V lost 2 bases to trimming and J lost 1 base; unmatched junction nucleotides: 3. CDR3 region: CASSLRAGGSYEQYF. CDR3 coding DNA: TGCGCCAGCAGCTTACGAGCGGGAGGGTCCTACGAGCAGTACTTC.

The DNA of the CDR3 is TGTGCCAGTAGTATAGATGGGCAGGGGTTATTCAATGAGCAGTTCTTC. Amino acids: CASSIDGQGLFNEQFF. V usage is TRBV19 and J usage is TRBJ2-1, with D possibly being TRBD1 (6 bases). CDR3 length equals 16 residues. Trimming pared 0 bases from V and 6 bases from J, leaving 15 bases between. Germline CDR1 reads LNHDA; CDR2 reads SQIVND (reference sequence). The variable domain in full, with the rest retrieved from reference TRBV19 and TRBJ2-1, is DGGITQSPKYLFRKEGQNVTLSCEQNLNHDAMYWYRQDPGQGLRLIYYSQIVNDFQKGDIAEGYSVSREKKESFPLTVTSAQKNPTAFYLCASSIDGQGLFNEQFFGPGTRLTVL.

This clone has a single count. The chain recombines TRBV2 with TRBJ2-6; D is uncertain. V was clipped by 2 bases and J by 4 bases, with 12 bases between them. The CDR3 is made up of 16 amino acids. Germline assignment: CDR1 SNHLY and CDR2 FYNNEI. CDR3 sequence reads: CASSEPIGLGANVLTF. The CDR3 coding sequence is TGTGCCAGCAGTGAACCCATTGGGCTAGGGGCCAACGTCCTGACTTTC.

The chain combines TRBV18 with TRBJ2-7; D is unresolved. V was clipped by 3 bases and J by 0 bases, with 12 bases between them. There are 15 residues in the CDR3. Germline lookup yields CDR1 KGHSH and CDR2 LQKENI. DNA for the CDR3: TGTGCCAGCTCACCTGACATCGAGAGCTCCTACGAGCAGTACTTC. Amino acids: CASSPDIESSYEQYF.

The chain links TRBV5-6 to TRBJ1-5, with D possibly TRBD1 on 5 matching bases. The V and J ends lost 2 bases and 3 bases respectively, with 9 bases between them. The CDR3 loop spans 14 amino acids. The germline gives CDR1 SGHDT, CDR2 YYEEEE. The CDR3 is CASSFGAHNQPQHF. In DNA, the CDR3 is TGTGCCAGCAGCTTCGGGGCCCACAATCAGCCCCAGCATTTT.

About this clone: This specimen includes other DNA sequences encoding the same CDR3. CDR3: CASSIGGMNTEAFF. CDR3 bases: TGTGCCAGTAGTATCGGGGGCATGAACACTGAAGCTTTCTTT. This chain links TRBV19 with TRBJ1-1; D perhaps matches TRBD1 (6 bases). CDR1 LNHDA and CDR2 SQIVND come from the germline V gene (reference sequence). CDR3 length: 14 residues. Trimming took 3 bases from V and 0 from J, leaving 8 bases between them.